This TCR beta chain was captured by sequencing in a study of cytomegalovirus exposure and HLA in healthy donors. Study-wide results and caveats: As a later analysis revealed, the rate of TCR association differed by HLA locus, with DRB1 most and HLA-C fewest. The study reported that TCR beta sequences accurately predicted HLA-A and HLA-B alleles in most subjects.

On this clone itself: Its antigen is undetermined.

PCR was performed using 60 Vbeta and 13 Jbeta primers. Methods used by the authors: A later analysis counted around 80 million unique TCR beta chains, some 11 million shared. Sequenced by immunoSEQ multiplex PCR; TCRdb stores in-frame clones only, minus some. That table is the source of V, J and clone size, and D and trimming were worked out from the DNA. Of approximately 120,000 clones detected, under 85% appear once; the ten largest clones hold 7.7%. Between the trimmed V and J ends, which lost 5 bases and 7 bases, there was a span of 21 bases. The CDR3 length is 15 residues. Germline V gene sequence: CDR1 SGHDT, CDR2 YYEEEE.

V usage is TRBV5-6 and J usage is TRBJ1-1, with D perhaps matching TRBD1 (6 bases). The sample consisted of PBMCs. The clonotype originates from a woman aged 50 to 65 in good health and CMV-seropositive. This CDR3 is CASRLTQGSPYEAFF. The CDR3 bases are TGTGCCAGCAGACTCACACAGGGCTCCCCTTATGAAGCTTTCTTT.